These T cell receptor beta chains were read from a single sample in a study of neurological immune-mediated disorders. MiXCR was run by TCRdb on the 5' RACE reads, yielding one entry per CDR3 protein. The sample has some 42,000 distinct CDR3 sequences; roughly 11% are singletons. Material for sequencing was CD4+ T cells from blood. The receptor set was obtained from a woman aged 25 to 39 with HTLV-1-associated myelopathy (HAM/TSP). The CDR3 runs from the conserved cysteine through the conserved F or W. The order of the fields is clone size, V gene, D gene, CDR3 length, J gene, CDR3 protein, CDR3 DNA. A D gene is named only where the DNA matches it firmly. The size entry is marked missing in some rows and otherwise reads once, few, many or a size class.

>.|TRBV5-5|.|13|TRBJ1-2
CVSSLVSGNGYTF
TGTGTCAGCAGCTTGGTGTCAGGCAATGGCTACACCTTC
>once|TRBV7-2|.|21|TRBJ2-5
CASSFYICSARDRGMAETQYF
.
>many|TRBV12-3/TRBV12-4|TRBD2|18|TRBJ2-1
CASSTEPGLAGVWNEQFF
TGTGCCAGCAGTACAGAGCCGGGACTAGCGGGGGTATGGAATGAGCAGTTCTTC
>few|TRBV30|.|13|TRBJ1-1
CAWRGRMNTEAFF
TGTGCCTGGCGGGGACGGATGAACACTGAAGCTTTCTTT
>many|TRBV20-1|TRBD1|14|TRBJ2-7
CSAKQGVGSYEQYF
TGCAGTGCTAAACAGGGGGTTGGCTCCTACGAGCAGTACTTC
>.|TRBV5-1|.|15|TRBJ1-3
CASSLNLGPANTIYF
TGCGCCAGCAGCTTGAATTTAGGGCCGGCAAACACCATATATTTT
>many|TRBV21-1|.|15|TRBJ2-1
CASSKPFRIGNEQFF
TGTGCCAGCAGCAAACCGTTTCGGATCGGCAATGAGCAGTTCTTC
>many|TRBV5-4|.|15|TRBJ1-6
CASSPGATRDSPLHF
TGTGCCAGCTCCCCCGGGGCGACTAGGGATTCACCCCTCCACTTT
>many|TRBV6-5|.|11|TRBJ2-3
CASTRENTQYF
TGTGCCAGCACCAGGGAAAATACGCAGTATTTT
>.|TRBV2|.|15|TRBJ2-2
CASDLGFWRTGELFF
TGTGCCAGCGATTTAGGGTTTTGGCGCACCGGGGAGCTGTTTTTT
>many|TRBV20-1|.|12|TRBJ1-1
CSVGRPYTEAFF
TGCAGTGTTGGACGGCCTTACACTGAAGCTTTCTTT
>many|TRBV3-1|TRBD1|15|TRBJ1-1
CASSLHDRGRTEAFF
TGTGCCAGCAGCCTCCACGACAGGGGGCGGACTGAAGCTTTCTTT
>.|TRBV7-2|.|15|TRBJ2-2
CASRFGGVNTGVLFF
TGTGCCAGCAGATTCGGTGGGGTGAACACCGGGGTGCTGTTTTTT
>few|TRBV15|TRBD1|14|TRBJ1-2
CATSRRTGNYGYTF
TGTGCCACCAGCAGAAGGACAGGGAACTATGGCTACACCTTC
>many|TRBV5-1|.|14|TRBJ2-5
CASSSGTLGETQYF
TGCGCCAGCAGTTCCGGGACCCTCGGAGAGACCCAGTACTTC
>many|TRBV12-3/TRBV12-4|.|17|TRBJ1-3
CASSLGRIHVSGNTIYF
TGTGCCAGCAGTTTGGGCAGGATTCATGTCTCTGGAAACACCATATATTTT
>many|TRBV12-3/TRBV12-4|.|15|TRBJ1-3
CASSLGSSSGNTIYF
TGTGCCAGCAGCCTGGGCAGCAGCTCTGGAAACACCATATATTTT
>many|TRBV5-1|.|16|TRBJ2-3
CASSRAAGSRTDTQYF
TGCGCCAGCAGCCGAGCGGCGGGGTCGCGCACAGATACGCAGTATTTT
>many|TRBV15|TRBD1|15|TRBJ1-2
CATSRDSGQGGGYTF
TGTGCCACCAGCAGAGATTCCGGACAGGGTGGAGGCTACACCTTC
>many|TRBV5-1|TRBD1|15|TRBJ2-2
CASSEGQTNTGELFF
TGCGCCAGCAGCGAGGGACAGACGAACACCGGGGAGCTGTTTTTT
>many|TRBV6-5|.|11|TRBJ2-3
CASSLGHTQYF
TGTGCCAGCAGTTTAGGTCATACGCAGTATTTT
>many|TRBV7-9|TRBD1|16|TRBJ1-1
CASSLGRQGVSTEAFF
TGTGCCAGCAGCTTAGGTCGGCAGGGGGTCAGCACTGAAGCTTTCTTT
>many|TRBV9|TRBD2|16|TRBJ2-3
CASSVALAGGTDTQYF
TGTGCCAGCAGCGTAGCTCTGGCGGGGGGGACAGATACGCAGTATTTT
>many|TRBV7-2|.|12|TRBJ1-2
CASRRQVYGYTF
TGTGCCAGCAGACGACAGGTTTATGGCTACACCTTC
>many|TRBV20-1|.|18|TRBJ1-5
CSASLGGFRVGGNQPQHF
TGCAGTGCTAGTTTGGGGGGCTTTCGTGTTGGTGGCAATCAGCCCCAGCATTTT
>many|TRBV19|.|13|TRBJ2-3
CASSRAGADTQYF
TGTGCCAGTAGTAGGGCAGGGGCGGATACGCAGTATTTT
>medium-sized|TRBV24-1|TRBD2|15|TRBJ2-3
CATSDPKTSRYTQYF
TGTGCCACCAGTGACCCTAAGACTAGCAGGTATACGCAGTATTTT
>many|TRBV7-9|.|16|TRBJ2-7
CASSLGWSESSYEQYF
TGTGCCAGCAGCTTAGGTTGGTCAGAGAGCTCCTACGAGCAGTACTTC
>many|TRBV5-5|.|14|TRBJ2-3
CASRERSSADTQYF
TGTGCCAGCAGGGAGAGGTCCAGCGCAGATACGCAGTATTTT
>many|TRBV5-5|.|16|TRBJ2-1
CASSGRESGGYNEQFF
TGTGCCAGCAGCGGAAGAGAGTCCGGGGGTTACAATGAGCAGTTCTTC
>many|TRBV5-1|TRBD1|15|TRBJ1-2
CASSSTRQGNYGYTF
TGCGCCAGCAGCTCTACTCGACAGGGGAACTATGGCTACACCTTC
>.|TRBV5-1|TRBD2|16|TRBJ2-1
CASSWETAGGLEEQFF
TGCGCCAGCAGCTGGGAGACAGCGGGGGGATTAGAGGAGCAGTTCTTC
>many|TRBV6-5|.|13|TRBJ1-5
CASRVTQGQPQHF
TGTGCCAGCAGAGTGACGCAGGGTCAGCCCCAGCATTTT
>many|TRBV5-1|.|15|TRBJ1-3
CASSLEPLSGNTIYF
TGCGCCAGCAGCTTGGAGCCCCTCTCTGGAAACACCATATATTTT
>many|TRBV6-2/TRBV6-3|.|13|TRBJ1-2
CASRTTGIYGYTF
TGTGCCAGCAGGACGACAGGAATTTATGGCTACACCTTC
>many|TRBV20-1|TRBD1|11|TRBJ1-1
CSALRGREAFF
TGCAGTGCCCTGAGGGGGCGCGAAGCTTTCTTT
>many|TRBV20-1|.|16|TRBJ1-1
CSASSVGGRINTEAFF
TGCAGTGCTAGTTCTGTGGGGGGGCGGATAAACACTGAAGCTTTCTTT
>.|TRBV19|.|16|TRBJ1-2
CASSIGGTAQRDGYTF
TGTGCCAGTAGTATAGGTGGGACCGCCCAAAGGGATGGCTACACCTTC
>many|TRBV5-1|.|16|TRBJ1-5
CASSLGAAAKNQPQHF
TGCGCCAGCAGCTTAGGGGCGGCGGCGAAAAATCAGCCCCAGCATTTT
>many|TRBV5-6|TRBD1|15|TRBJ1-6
CASSPRDRDNSPLHF
TGTGCCAGCAGCCCCAGGGACAGGGATAATTCACCCCTCCACTTT
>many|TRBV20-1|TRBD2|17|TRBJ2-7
CSVRGLAGPSYSYEQYF
TGCAGTGTCCGAGGACTAGCGGGGCCTTCCTATTCCTACGAGCAGTACTTC
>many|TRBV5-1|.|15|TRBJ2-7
CASSLVQGGPYEQYF
TGCGCCAGCAGCTTGGTTCAGGGCGGGCCCTACGAGCAGTACTTC
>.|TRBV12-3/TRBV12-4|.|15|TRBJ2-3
CASSLAGGDTDTQYF
TGTGCCAGCAGTTTAGCGGGGGGCGACACAGATACGCAGTATTTT
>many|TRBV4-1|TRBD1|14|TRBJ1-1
CASTLRQGFTEAFF
TGCGCCAGCACCCTAAGACAGGGTTTTACTGAAGCTTTCTTT